The clone carrying this T cell receptor beta chain was picked up many times. Antigen unknown. These data come from a study of T cell repertoires in cytomegalovirus infection. Whole-study context: It can be stated that public TCR beta signatures indicated CMV infection as well as a matching HLA type. Study results and limitations: The ex vivo response showed dominance by HLA-C-restricted CMV-specific TCR beta clonotypes. Carriers of CMV and the relevant HLA type were discriminated by public TCR beta frequency.

Looked up from germline, CDR1 is SEHNR and CDR2 is FQNEAQ (reference sequence). Trimming pared 5 bases from V and 4 bases from J, leaving 17 bases between. This CDR3 spans 15 amino acids. In TCRdb, the reads were re-called with MiXCR into one record per CDR3 protein. Counted here are hundreds of thousands of distinct CDR3 sequences, around 18% occurring once; the ten biggest clones make up 8.7%. Sequenced material: PBMCs. The chain employs TRBV7-9 and TRBJ1-2; D uncertain. The source of this sequence is a human donor in good health (CMV status not recorded). Some clones in this sample may be carry-over from other donors' samples. CDR3 nucleotide sequence: TGTGCCAGCAGCCGACTTGCTGAACACTTCTATGGCTACACCTTC. Its protein is CASSRLAEHFYGYTF.